Sequencing of this T cell receptor beta chain was carried out in a study of long-term antiretroviral therapy in people with HIV. As for this clone: Its antigen is unknown.

The CDR3 length is 11 residues. Trimming took off 6 bases at V and 6 bases at J, with 9 bases between the two ends. The germline gives CDR1 MDHEN, CDR2 SYDVKM. Survey-level resolution applied to immunoSEQ assay v3.0. TCRdb's table, derived via immunoSEQ multiplex PCR, lists solely in-frame clones and lacks some. The sample gives over 15,000 clones, around 74% of which show up once; around 6.6% is in the top ten. Findings and limits, study-wide: Participants lacked recorded data on ART adherence, viral resistance or therapy changes.

The sequence derives from a man younger than 35 with HIV. The V call is TRBV28, the J call TRBJ2-7, with a weak D call TRBD1 (5 bases). The starting material was unsorted PBMCs, obtained at the start of antiretroviral therapy, before treatment. The CDR3 DNA reads TGTGCCAGCAGGTCAGGGTCCGAGCAGTACTTC. This gives the protein CASRSGSEQYF.